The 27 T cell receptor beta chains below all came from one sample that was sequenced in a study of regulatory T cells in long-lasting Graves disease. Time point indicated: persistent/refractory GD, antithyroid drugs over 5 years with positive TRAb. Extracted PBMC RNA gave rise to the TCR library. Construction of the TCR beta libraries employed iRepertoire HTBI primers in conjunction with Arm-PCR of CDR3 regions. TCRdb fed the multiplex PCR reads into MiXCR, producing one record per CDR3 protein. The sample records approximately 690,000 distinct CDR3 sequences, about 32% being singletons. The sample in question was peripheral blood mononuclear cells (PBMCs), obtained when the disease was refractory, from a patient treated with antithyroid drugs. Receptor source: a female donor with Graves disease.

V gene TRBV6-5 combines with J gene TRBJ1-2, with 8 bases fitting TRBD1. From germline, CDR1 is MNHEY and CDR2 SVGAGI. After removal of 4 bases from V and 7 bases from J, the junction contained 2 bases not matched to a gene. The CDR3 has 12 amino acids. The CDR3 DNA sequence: TGTGCCAGCAGTTTGGGACAGGTTGGCTACACCTTC. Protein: CASSLGQVGYTF.

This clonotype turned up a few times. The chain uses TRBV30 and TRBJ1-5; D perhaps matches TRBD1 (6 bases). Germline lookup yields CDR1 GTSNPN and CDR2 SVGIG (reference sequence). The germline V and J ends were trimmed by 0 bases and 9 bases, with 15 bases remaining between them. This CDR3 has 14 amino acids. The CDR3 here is CAWSVQGPMAPQHF. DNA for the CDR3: TGTGCCTGGAGTGTACAGGGCCCGATGGCGCCCCAGCATTTT.

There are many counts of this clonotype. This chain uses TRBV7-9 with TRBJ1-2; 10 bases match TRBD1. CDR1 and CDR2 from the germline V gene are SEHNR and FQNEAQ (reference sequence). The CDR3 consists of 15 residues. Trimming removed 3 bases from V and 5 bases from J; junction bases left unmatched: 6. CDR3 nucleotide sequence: TGTGCCAGCAGCTTGTTGACAGGGGGCGCATATGGCTACACCTTC. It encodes CASSLLTGGAYGYTF.

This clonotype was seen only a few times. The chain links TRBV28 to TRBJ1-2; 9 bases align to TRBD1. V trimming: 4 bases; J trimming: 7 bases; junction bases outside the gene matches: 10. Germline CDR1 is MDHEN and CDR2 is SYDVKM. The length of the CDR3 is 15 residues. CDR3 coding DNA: TGTGCCAGCAGTTACGCGACAGGGGGAATCGGTGGCTACACCTTC. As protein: CASSYATGGIGGYTF.

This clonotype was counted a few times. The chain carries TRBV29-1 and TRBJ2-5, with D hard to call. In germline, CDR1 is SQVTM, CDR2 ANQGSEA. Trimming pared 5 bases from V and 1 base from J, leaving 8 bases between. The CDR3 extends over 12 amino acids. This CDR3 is CSVRAPQETQYF. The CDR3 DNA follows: TGCAGCGTTAGGGCCCCCCAAGAGACCCAGTACTTC.

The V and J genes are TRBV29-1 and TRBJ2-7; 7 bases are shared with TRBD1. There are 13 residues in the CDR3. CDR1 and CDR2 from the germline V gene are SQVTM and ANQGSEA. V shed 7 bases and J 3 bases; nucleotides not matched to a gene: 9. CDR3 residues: CSARTGERYEQYF. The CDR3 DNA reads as TGCAGCGCCCGGACAGGTGAACGCTACGAGCAGTACTTC.

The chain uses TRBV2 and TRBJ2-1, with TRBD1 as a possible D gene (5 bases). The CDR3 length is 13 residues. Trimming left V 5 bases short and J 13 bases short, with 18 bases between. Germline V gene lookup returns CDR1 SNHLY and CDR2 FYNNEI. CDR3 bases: TGTGCCAGCAGTTATGTTCAGGGAACGGAACAGTTCTTC. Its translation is CASSYVQGTEQFF.

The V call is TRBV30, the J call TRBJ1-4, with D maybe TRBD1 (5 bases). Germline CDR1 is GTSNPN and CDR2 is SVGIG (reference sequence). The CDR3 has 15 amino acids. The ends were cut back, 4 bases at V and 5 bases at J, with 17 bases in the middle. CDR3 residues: CAWTPGTDRNEKLFF. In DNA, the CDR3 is TGTGCCTGGACCCCTGGGACCGATCGAAATGAAAAACTGTTTTTT.

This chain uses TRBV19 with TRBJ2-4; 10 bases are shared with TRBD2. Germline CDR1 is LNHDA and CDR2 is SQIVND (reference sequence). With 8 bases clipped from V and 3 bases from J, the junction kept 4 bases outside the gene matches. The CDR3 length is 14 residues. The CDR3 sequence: CASSSGSFKNIQYF. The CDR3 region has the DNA TGTGCCAGTTCTAGCGGGAGCTTCAAAAACATTCAGTACTTC.

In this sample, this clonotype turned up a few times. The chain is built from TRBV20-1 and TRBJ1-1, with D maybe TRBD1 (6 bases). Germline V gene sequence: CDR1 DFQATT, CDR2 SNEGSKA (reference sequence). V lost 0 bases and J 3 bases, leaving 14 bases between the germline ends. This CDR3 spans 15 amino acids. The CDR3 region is CSARDRRGSDTEAFF. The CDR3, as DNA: TGCAGTGCTAGAGATAGGAGGGGGTCGGACACTGAAGCTTTCTTT.

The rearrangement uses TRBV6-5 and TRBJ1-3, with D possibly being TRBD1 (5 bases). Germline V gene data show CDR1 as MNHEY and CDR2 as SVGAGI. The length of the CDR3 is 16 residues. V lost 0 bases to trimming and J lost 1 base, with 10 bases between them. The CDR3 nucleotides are TGTGCCAGCAGTTACTCACAGGTTTTGTCTGGAAACACCATATATTTT. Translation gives CASSYSQVLSGNTIYF.

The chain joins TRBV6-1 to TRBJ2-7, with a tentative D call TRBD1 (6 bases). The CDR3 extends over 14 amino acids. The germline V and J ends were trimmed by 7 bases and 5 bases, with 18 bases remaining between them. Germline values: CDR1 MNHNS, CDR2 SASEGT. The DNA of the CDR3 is TGTGCCAGCAATTTCCAGGGGTTGGGGAACGAGCAGTACTTC. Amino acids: CASNFQGLGNEQYF.

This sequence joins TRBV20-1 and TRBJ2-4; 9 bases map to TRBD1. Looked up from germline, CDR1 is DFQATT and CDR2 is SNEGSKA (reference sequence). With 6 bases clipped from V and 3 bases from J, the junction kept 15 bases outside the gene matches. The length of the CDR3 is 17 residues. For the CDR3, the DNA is TGCAGTGCGCCAATCCGGGACAGGGAATCTGGCAAAAACATTCAGTACTTC. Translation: CSAPIRDRESGKNIQYF.

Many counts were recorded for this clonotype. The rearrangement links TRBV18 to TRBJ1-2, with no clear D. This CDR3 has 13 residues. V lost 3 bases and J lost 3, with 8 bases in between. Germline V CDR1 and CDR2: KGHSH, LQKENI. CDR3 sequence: CASSPEGYYGYTF. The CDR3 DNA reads TGTGCCAGCTCACCGGAAGGGTACTATGGCTACACCTTC.

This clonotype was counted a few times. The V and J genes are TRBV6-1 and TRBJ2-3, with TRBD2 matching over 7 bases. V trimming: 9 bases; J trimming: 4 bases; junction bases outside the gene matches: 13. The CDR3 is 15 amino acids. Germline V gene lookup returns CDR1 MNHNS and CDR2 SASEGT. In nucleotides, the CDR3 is TGTGCCAGTTCTAAGGGGCCGGGAGGATCAGATACGCAGTATTTT. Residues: CASSKGPGGSDTQYF.

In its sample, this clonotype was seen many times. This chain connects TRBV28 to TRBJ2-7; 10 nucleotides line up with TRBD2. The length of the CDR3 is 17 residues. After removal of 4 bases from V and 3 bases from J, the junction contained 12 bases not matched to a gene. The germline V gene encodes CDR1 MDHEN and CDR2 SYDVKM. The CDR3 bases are TGTGCCAGCAGTTCCCCGCTACTAGCGGGACTAAGCTACGAGCAGTACTTC. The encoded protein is CASSSPLLAGLSYEQYF.

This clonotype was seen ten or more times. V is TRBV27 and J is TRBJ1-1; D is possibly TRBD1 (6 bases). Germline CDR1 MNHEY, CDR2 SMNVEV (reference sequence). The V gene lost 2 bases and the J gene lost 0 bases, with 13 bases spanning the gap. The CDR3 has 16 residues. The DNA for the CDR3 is TGTGCCAGCAGTTTAAGGGCAGGGGTCCTGAACACTGAAGCTTTCTTT. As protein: CASSLRAGVLNTEAFF.

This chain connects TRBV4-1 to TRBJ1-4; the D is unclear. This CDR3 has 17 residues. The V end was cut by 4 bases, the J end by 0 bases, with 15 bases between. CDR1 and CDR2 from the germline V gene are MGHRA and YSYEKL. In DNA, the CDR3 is TGCGCCAGCAGCCGGGCGGTGAGGGCAGCAACTAATGAAAAACTGTTTTTT. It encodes CASSRAVRAATNEKLFF.

The chain's CDR3 is CASSYLRQGDYGYTF. For the CDR3, the DNA is TGTGCCAGCAGTTACCTGAGACAGGGGGACTATGGCTACACCTTC. This chain links TRBV6-9 with TRBJ1-2; 9 bases line up with TRBD1. Germline assignment: CDR1 MNHGY and CDR2 SVAAGI. The CDR3 is 15 amino acids. The V segment lost 3 bases and the J segment 3 bases; nucleotides outside the gene matches: 5.

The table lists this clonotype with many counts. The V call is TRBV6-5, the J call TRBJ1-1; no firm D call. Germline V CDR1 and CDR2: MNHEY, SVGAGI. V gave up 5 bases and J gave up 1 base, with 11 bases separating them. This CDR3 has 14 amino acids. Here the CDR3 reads CASSHTTGNTEAFF. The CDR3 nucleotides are TGTGCCAGCAGTCACACGACGGGGAACACTGAAGCTTTCTTT.

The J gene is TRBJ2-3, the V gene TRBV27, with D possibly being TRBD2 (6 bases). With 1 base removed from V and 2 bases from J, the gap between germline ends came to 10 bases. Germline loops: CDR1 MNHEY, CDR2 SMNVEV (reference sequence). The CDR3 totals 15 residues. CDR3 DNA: TGTGCCAGCAGTTTATTCGGGAGTCCCACAGATACGCAGTATTTT. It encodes CASSLFGSPTDTQYF.

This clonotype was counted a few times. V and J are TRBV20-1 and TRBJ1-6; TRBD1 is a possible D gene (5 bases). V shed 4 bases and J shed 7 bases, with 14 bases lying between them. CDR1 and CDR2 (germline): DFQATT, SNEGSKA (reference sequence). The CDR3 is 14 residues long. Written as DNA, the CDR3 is TGCAGTGCTACGGAGGGGACGCGAAATTCACCCCTCCACTTT. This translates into CSATEGTRNSPLHF.

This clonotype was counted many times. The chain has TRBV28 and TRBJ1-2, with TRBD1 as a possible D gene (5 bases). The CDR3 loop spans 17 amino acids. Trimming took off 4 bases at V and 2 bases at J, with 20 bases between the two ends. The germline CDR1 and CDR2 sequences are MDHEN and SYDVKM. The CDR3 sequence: CASSSTGGFGSNYGYTF. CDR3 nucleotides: TGTGCCAGCAGTTCTACCGGGGGTTTTGGTTCAAACTATGGCTACACCTTC.

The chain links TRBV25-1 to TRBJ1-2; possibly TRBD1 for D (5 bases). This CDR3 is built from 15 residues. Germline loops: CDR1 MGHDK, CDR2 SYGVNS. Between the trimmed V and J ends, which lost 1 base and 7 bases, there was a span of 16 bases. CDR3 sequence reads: CASSELTGVDFGYTF. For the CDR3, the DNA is TGTGCCAGCAGTGAATTAACGGGGGTGGACTTTGGCTACACCTTC.

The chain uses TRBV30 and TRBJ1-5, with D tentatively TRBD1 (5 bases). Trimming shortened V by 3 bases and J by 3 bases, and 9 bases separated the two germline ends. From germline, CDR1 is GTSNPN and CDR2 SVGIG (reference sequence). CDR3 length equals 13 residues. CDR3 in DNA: TGTGCCTGGAGGCTCAGGGACAATCAGCCCCAGCATTTT. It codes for CAWRLRDNQPQHF.

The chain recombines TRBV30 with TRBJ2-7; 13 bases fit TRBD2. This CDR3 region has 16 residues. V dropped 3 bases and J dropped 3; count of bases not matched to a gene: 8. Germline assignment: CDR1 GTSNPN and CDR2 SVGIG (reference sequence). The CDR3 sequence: CAWRGRGLAGNYEQYF. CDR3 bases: TGTGCCTGGAGGGGAAGGGGACTAGCGGGGAACTACGAGCAGTACTTC.

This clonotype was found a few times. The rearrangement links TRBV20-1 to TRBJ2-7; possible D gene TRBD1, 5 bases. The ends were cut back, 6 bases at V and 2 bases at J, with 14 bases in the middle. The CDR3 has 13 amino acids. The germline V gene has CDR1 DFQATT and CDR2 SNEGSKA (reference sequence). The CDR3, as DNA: TGCAGTGCCTGGGAACAGGTTCCCTACGAGCAGTACTTC. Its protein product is CSAWEQVPYEQYF.